This T cell receptor beta chain is drawn from a study of T cell responses to AZD1222 COVID-19 vaccine. CDR3 length: 16 residues. Trimming pared 0 bases from V and 0 bases from J, leaving 11 bases between. The germline CDR1 and CDR2 sequences are SGHRS and YFSETQ. Findings of the study overall: An increase in Spike-specific TCR breadth and depth was observed after two AZD1222 doses. Only a handful of AZD1222 recipients, more than five in all, had baseline seropositivity.

This clone was observed a single time. Its antigen is not identified. Assay: immunoSEQ multiplex PCR; the TCRdb copy retains only in-frame clones and omits some. The repertoire holds under 150,000 clones, about nine tenths seen once, with about 2.5% in the top ten. The sequencing used peripheral blood, collected 28 days after the second AZD1222 dose. The receptor's source is an adult who received the AZD1222 COVID-19 vaccine. The chain joins TRBV5-1 to TRBJ2-3, with D unresolved. The CDR3 here is CASSLEGRASTDTQYF. CDR3 sequence (DNA): TGCGCCAGCAGCTTGGAGGGTAGGGCTAGCACAGATACGCAGTATTTT. Together with reference TRBV5-1 and TRBJ2-3, the CDR3 gives the full variable domain: KAGVTQTPRYLIKTRGQQVTLSCSPISGHRSVSWYQQTPGQGLQFLFEYFSETQRNKGNFPGRFSGRQFSNSRSEMNVSTLELGDSALYLCASSLEGRASTDTQYFGPGTRLTVL.